The rows below give T cell receptor beta chains drawn from one sample of a study of cytomegalovirus exposure and HLA in healthy donors. The repertoire was sequenced with immunoSEQ multiplex PCR; TCRdb's copy has only in-frame clones and lacks some. The sample holds fewer than 250,000 clones, more than 75% seen once. Sequencing was done on a sample of PBMCs. The origin of the receptors is a young man in good health and CMV-seronegative. Each CDR3 is given with its conserved first and last residue. Fields, in order: D gene, clone size, V gene, J gene, CDR3 DNA, CDR3 protein. The D gene is left open where the match is weak. Clone size is shown for a subset of rows, as once, few, many or a class of expanded clone.

TRBD1	-	TRBV5-1	TRBJ2-1	TGCGCCAGCAGCTTGGACCCGACAGGGGGCTCTGAGCAGTTCTTC	CASSLDPTGGSEQFF
TRBD2	once	TRBV9	TRBJ2-1	TGTGCCAGCAGCGTCGGGACTATCCCCGTCAATGAGCAGTTCTTC	CASSVGTIPVNEQFF
TRBD2	-	TRBV30	TRBJ2-1	TGTGCCTGGAGCATACTAGCGAACAATGAGCAGTTCTTC	CAWSILANNEQFF
TRBD2	-	TRBV4-2	TRBJ2-7	TGTGCCAGCAGCCAGGGGGTAGCGGGGGGACCCTACGAGCAGTACTTC	CASSQGVAGGPYEQYF
-	-	TRBV27	TRBJ1-6	TGTGCCAGCAGTCTCACAGGGTGGAATTCACCCCTCCACTTT	CASSLTGWNSPLHF
-	-	TRBV6-5	TRBJ1-1	TGTGCCAGCAGTTACGAGGCAGGGGCGAACGCTTTCTTT	CASSYEAGANAFF
-	once	TRBV7-2	TRBJ1-4	TGTGCCAGCAGCTTAGGAAGGAGCCCCGAAAAACTGTTTTTT	CASSLGRSPEKLFF
-	-	TRBV29-1	TRBJ2-7	TGCAGCGTTGTTGGGGGAGGCTCCTACGAGCAGTACTTC	CSVVGGGSYEQYF
-	-	TRBV28	TRBJ1-2	TGTGCCACCACTCCGAGGATGGATGGCTACACCTTC	CATTPRMDGYTF
-	many	TRBV27	TRBJ1-6	TGTGCCAGCAGGGGTTTAAGGGGTTCACCCCTCCACTTT	CASRGLRGSPLHF
-	-	TRBV6-5	TRBJ2-7	TGTGCCAGCAGTTACCTAGGGGGCTACGAGCAGTACTTC	CASSYLGGYEQYF
TRBD2	-	TRBV4-1	TRBJ2-3	TGCGCCAGCAGCCGGCGACTAGCGTCTTCCACAGATACGCAGTATTTT	CASSRRLASSTDTQYF
-	-	TRBV2	TRBJ2-1	TGTGCCAGCAGTGAAGGAGTGTTATCCTATGAGCAGTTCTTC	CASSEGVLSYEQFF
-	-	TRBV5-1	TRBJ2-1	TGCGCCAGCAGCCCGGTCGGGGATAATGAGCAGTTCTTC	CASSPVGDNEQFF
TRBD2	-	TRBV7-2	TRBJ2-7	TGTGCCAGCAGCCCCCGGGGGGGGGAGAACTCCTACGAGCAGTACTTC	CASSPRGGENSYEQYF
-	-	TRBV7-9	TRBJ2-1	TGTGCCAGCAGCTTATCATGGGAGCCGGACAATGAGCAGTTCTTC	CASSLSWEPDNEQFF
-	-	TRBV6-4	TRBJ2-7	TGTGCCAGCAGCTATGCGAGAGGAGAAGATCGTCCCTACGAGCAGTACTTC	CASSYARGEDRPYEQYF
TRBD1	-	TRBV4-1	TRBJ2-7	TGCGCCAGCAGCCACCCCGGACAGGGGCGGCGTGAGCAGTACTTC	CASSHPGQGRREQYF
-	-	TRBV6-5	TRBJ1-5	TGTGCCAGCAGCCCGGTCGTCAATCAGCCCCAGCATTTT	CASSPVVNQPQHF
-	-	TRBV9	TRBJ2-3	TGTGCCAGCAGCGCAGGTAGTCTCGATACGCAGTATTTT	CASSAGSLDTQYF
TRBD1	-	TRBV15	TRBJ2-3	TGTGCCACCAGCAGAGCGGGACAGGGTAGGGCAGATACGCAGTATTTT	CATSRAGQGRADTQYF
TRBD1	once	TRBV28	TRBJ1-5	TGTGCCAGCAGCCGGGACAGGGGACAGCCCCAGCATTTT	CASSRDRGQPQHF
-	once	TRBV7-7	TRBJ2-7	TGTGCTAGCAGCTTAGAGCTCTACTACGAGCAGTACTTC	CASSLELYYEQYF
-	-	TRBV2	TRBJ2-1	TGTGCCAGCAGTGAAGAACTCTACAGTAAGTTCTTC	CASSEELYSKFF
TRBD1	-	TRBV6-5	TRBJ1-5	TGTGCCAGCAGCGGGACAGTCAATCAGCCCCAGCATTTT	CASSGTVNQPQHF
TRBD2	-	TRBV30	TRBJ2-7	TGTGCCTGGGGGGGAAGTAGCGGGAGATTCTACGAGCAGTACTTC	CAWGGSSGRFYEQYF
-	-	TRBV7-2	TRBJ1-3	TGTGCCAGCAGCTTAGCGGCGGGACCTGGAAACACCATATATTTT	CASSLAAGPGNTIYF
-	-	TRBV6-5	TRBJ2-3	TGTGCCAGCAGTTCCACTACAGATACGCAGTATTTT	CASSSTTDTQYF
-	-	TRBV21-1	TRBJ1-1	TGTGCCAGCAGCAAAGTACGGGGGGTAAACACTGAAGCTTTCTTT	CASSKVRGVNTEAFF
-	few	TRBV10-3	TRBJ1-1	TGTGCCTCAGTGAGTCGGGGGAACACTGAAGCTTTCTTT	CASVSRGNTEAFF
-	-	TRBV18	TRBJ2-7	TGTGCCAGCTCACCAGTCGTCGGGGGAGTGGAGCCCGAGCAGTACTTC	CASSPVVGGVEPEQYF
TRBD2	once	TRBV27	TRBJ2-2	TGTGCCAGCAGAATTACCCGGGGGGCCGGGGAGCTGTTTTTT	CASRITRGAGELFF
-	-	TRBV27	TRBJ1-2	TGTGCCAGCAGTTTTGATGGCAGGGTTAACTATGGCTACACCTTC	CASSFDGRVNYGYTF
TRBD2	-	TRBV5-1	TRBJ2-5	TGCGCCAGCAGCTTGAATCCGGGCGGGAGTGACGAGACCCAGTACTTC	CASSLNPGGSDETQYF
-	few	TRBV6-5	TRBJ1-6	TGTGCCAGCAGGACAGGTTTCTCCTATAATTCACCCCTCCACTTT	CASRTGFSYNSPLHF
TRBD2	-	TRBV5-1	TRBJ2-7	TGCGCCAGCACGACTAGCGGGAACTACGAGCAGTACTTC	CASTTSGNYEQYF
TRBD1	-	TRBV27	TRBJ2-2	TGTGCCAGCAGTTTATCCCGCAGACAGGGACCGAACACCGGGGAGCTGTTTTTT	CASSLSRRQGPNTGELFF
TRBD2	-	TRBV27	TRBJ2-1	TGTGCCAGCAGTTTAAGATTAGCGGGGGGGCCTAACAATGAGCAGTTCTTC	CASSLRLAGGPNNEQFF
TRBD1	few	TRBV7-9	TRBJ2-7	TGTGCCAGCAGTCCAGGGGGAGTTTGGCGCGAGCAGTACTTC	CASSPGGVWREQYF
TRBD1	once	TRBV6-1	TRBJ1-1	TGTGCCAGCAGTGGGCATTCGACAGGGCGAATTGAAGCTTTCTTT	CASSGHSTGRIEAFF
-	-	TRBV2	TRBJ1-1	TGTGCCAGCAGTGAAGCAGGGGCGGGAATGAACACTGAAGCTTTCTTT	CASSEAGAGMNTEAFF
-	-	TRBV7-2	TRBJ2-3	TGTGCCAGCAGCCCCACGACTAGACCAGATACGCAGTATTTT	CASSPTTRPDTQYF
-	-	TRBV19	TRBJ1-1	TGTGCCAGTAGTCTCATACAGGGAGAAGCTTTCTTT	CASSLIQGEAFF
-	-	TRBV7-9	TRBJ2-7	TGTGCCAGCAGCAGAGGGCAAGACTACGAGCAGTACTTC	CASSRGQDYEQYF
-	-	TRBV11-2	TRBJ2-1	TGTGCCAGCAGCTTGGGACTTCGGCAGTTCTTC	CASSLGLRQFF
-	-	TRBV1	TRBJ2-2	TGCACCAGCAGCCTCGCTTACGGACTAGCGGGGGACACCGGGGAGCTGTTTTTT	CTSSLAYGLAGDTGELFF
TRBD1	once	TRBV6-6	TRBJ1-2	TGTGCCAGCAGTCCTCGGACAGGGTCTGGCTACACCTTC	CASSPRTGSGYTF
TRBD1	-	TRBV7-9	TRBJ1-4	TGTGCCAGCAGCTCCGGACAGGGTACCAATGAAAAACTGTTTTTT	CASSSGQGTNEKLFF
-	-	TRBV21-1	TRBJ2-3	TGTGCCAGCAGCAAAGGGCGGGCAGATACGCAGTATTTT	CASSKGRADTQYF
TRBD1	once	TRBV4-3	TRBJ2-7	TGCGCCAGCAGCCAGTACAGGGGCCTGATCTACGAGCAGTACTTC	CASSQYRGLIYEQYF
TRBD1	-	TRBV27	TRBJ2-7	TGTGCCAGCAGTCCTCCGACAGGGGGCGAGTACGAGCAGTACTTC	CASSPPTGGEYEQYF
-	-	TRBV28	TRBJ1-6	TGTGCCAGCAGTTTGCCAGGCATCTCCTATAATTCACCCCTCCACTTT	CASSLPGISYNSPLHF